These T cell receptor beta chains were read from a single sample in a study of human T cells and chemical hapten exposure. TCRdb re-derived calls from the RACE reads in MiXCR, one entry per CDR3 protein. The repertoire holds around 300,000 distinct CDR3 sequences, with under 9% as singletons. The sample consisted of whole blood, taken in connection with sensitization to the hapten diphenylcyclopropenone (DPC). All receptors come from a woman between 18 and 29 years old with alopecia areata. Some clones in this sample may be carry-over from other donors' samples. Each CDR3 is given with its conserved first and last residue. The D gene is left open where the match is weak. Size is stated for part of the rows, as once, few or many counts, or as a class when the clone is expanded.

V gene: TRBV7-3
clone size: many
D gene: TRBD2
J gene: TRBJ2-1
CDR3 DNA: TGTGCCAGCAGCTATAGCGGGCTAGCGGGGGGCGACAATGAGCAGTTCTTC
CDR3 protein: CASSYSGLAGGDNEQFF

V gene: TRBV20-1
clone size: many
D gene: TRBD1
J gene: TRBJ2-7
CDR3 DNA: TGCAGTGCTAGACCATTCGGACAGGGGATCTACGAGCAGTACTTC
CDR3 protein: CSARPFGQGIYEQYF

V gene: TRBV6-5
clone size: few
D gene: TRBD1
J gene: TRBJ1-6
CDR3 DNA: TGTGCCAGCAGTTACTCCGTTACAGGGGGCTATAATTCACCCCTCCACTTT
CDR3 protein: CASSYSVTGGYNSPLHF

V gene: TRBV4-3
clone size: NA
D gene: NA
J gene: TRBJ2-1
CDR3 DNA: TGCGCCAGCAGCCAAGATGATCTAGCGAAGGACAATGAGCAGTTCTTC
CDR3 protein: CASSQDDLAKDNEQFF

V gene: TRBV12-5
clone size: many
D gene: NA
J gene: TRBJ1-1
CDR3 DNA: TGTGCTAGTGCCCAGGCAGGGGCCTCGAACACTGAAGCTTTCTTT
CDR3 protein: CASAQAGASNTEAFF

V gene: TRBV29-1
clone size: many
D gene: NA
J gene: TRBJ2-7
CDR3 DNA: TGCAGCGTTGAGGGAAGTACGGGGGCCTCCGCCTACGAGCAGTACTTC
CDR3 protein: CSVEGSTGASAYEQYF

V gene: TRBV4-2
clone size: few
D gene: NA
J gene: TRBJ1-5
CDR3 DNA: TGTGCCAGCAGCCAAGATCGGGGGGCAAGCAATCAGCCCCAGCATTTT
CDR3 protein: CASSQDRGASNQPQHF

V gene: TRBV6-5
clone size: many
D gene: NA
J gene: TRBJ2-6
CDR3 DNA: TGTGCCAGCAGCCGGGGTACCTCTGGGGCCAACGTCCTGACTTTC
CDR3 protein: CASSRGTSGANVLTF

V gene: TRBV11-2
clone size: NA
D gene: NA
J gene: TRBJ2-3
CDR3 DNA: TGTGCCAGCAGCCCACCAGGCAGCACGCAGTATTTT
CDR3 protein: CASSPPGSTQYF

V gene: TRBV6-5
clone size: few
D gene: TRBD1
J gene: TRBJ2-7
CDR3 DNA: TGTGCCAGCAGTTATAACAGGGGGAGTACCTACGAGCAGTACTTC
CDR3 protein: CASSYNRGSTYEQYF